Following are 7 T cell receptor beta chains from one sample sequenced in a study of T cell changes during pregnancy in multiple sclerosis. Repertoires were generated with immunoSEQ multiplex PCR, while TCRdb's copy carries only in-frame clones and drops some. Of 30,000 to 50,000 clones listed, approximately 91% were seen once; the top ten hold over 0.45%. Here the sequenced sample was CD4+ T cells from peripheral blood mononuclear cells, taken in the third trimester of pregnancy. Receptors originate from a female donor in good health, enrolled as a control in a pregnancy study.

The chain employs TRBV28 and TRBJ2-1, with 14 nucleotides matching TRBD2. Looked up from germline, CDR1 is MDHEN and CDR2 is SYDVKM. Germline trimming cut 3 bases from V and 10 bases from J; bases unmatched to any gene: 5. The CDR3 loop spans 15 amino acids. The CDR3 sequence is CASSLGTSGSWEQFF. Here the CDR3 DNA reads TGTGCCAGCAGTTTGGGGACTAGCGGGAGTTGGGAGCAGTTCTTC.

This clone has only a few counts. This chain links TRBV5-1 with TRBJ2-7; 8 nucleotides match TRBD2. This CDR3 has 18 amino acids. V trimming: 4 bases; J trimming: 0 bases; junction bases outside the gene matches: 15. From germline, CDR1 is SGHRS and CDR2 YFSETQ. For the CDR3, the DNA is TGCGCCAGCAGCACCGGCGGGGGGAGCGGGAGAGGCTCCTACGAGCAGTACTTC. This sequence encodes CASSTGGGSGRGSYEQYF.

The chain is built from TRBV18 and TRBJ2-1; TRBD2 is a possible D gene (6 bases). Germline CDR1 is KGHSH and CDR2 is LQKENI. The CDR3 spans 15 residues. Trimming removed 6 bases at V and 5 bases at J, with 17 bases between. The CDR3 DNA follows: TGTGCCAGCTCGCCCCTAGGGCGGGGCAACAATGAGCAGTTCTTC. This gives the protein CASSPLGRGNNEQFF.

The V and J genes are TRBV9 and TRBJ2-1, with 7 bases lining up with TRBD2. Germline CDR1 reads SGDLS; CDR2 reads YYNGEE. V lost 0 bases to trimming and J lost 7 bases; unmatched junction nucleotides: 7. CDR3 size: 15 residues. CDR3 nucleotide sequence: TGTGCCAGCAGCGTAGTCTCGGGAGGATGGAATGAGCAGTTCTTC. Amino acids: CASSVVSGGWNEQFF.

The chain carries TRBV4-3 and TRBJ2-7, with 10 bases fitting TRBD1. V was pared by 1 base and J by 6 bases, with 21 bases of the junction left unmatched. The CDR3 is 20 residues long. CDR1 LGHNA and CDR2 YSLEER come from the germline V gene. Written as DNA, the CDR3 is TGCGCCAGCAGCCAAGGCACCCGCGCCGGACAAGGGACAGGGGCTGGCGAGCAGTACTTC. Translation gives CASSQGTRAGQGTGAGEQYF.

The DNA of the CDR3 is TGTGCCAGCAGCTTAAGTCCCTTGGGGGGTAACTATGGCTACACCTTC. This translates into CASSLSPLGGNYGYTF. This rearrangement joins TRBV7-8 to TRBJ1-2; TRBD1 is a possible D gene (5 bases). The CDR3 totals 16 residues. Trimming removed 2 bases at V and 1 base at J, with 14 bases between. The germline V gene has CDR1 SGHVS and CDR2 FQNEAQ.

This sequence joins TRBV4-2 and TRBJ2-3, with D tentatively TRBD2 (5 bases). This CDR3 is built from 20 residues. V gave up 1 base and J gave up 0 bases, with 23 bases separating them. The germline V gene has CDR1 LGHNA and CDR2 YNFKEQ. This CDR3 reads CASSQATSGGASASTDTQYF. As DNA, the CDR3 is TGTGCCAGCAGCCAAGCTACAAGCGGCGGTGCGTCGGCTAGCACAGATACGCAGTATTTT.